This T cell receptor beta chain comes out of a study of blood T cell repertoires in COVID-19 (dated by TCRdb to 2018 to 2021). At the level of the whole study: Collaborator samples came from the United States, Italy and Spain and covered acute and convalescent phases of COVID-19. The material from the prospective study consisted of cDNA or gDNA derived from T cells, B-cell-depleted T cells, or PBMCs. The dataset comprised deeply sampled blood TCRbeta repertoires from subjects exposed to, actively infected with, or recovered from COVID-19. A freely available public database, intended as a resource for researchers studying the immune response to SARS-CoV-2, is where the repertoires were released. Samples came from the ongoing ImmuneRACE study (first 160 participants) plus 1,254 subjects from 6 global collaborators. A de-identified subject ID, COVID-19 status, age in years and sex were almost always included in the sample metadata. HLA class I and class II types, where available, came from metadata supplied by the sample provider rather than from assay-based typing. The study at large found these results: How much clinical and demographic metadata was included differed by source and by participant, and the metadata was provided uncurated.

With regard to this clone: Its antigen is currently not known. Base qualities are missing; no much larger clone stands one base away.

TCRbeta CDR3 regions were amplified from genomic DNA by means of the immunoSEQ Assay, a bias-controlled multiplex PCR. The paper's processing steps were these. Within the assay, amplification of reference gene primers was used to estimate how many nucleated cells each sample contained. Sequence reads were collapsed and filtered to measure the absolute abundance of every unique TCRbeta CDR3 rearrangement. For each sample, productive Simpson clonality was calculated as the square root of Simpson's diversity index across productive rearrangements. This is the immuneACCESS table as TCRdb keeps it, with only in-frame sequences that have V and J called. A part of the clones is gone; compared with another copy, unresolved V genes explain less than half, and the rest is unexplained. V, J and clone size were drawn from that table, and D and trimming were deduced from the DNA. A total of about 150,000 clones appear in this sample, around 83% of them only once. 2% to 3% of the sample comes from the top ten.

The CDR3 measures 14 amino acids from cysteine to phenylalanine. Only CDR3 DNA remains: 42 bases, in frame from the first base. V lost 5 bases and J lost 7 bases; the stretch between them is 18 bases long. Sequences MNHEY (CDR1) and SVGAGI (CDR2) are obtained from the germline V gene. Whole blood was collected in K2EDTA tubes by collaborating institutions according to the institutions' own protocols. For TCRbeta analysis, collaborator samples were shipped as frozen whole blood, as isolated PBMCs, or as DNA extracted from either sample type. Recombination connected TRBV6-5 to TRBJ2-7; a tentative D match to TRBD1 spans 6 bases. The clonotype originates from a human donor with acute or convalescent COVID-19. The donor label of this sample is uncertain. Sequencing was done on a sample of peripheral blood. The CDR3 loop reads CASSPGTPRGEQYF. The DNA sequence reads TGTGCCAGCAGTCCCGGGACACCCAGGGGAGAGCAGTACTTC.